This TCR beta chain is from a study of identical twins. This clonotype was found once. What it binds is unknown. Study outcomes and limitations: Partial confounding of zero-insertion analyses by invariant MAIT and iNKT cells was possible.

Template switching, a step in the protocol, added a universal primer site, and cDNA carried unique molecular identifiers. Via MiXCR, TCRdb re-called the 5' RACE reads, giving one row per CDR3 protein. This sample yields 500,000 to 650,000 distinct CDR3 sequences, of which 20% to 25% are seen a single time; more than 0.4% belongs to the top ten. Trimming left V 6 bases short and J 6 bases short, with 15 bases between. The CDR3 consists of 13 residues. The same data also contributed to another study, on yellow fever vaccine responses in identical twins.

This chain joins TRBV12-3 or TRBV12-4 and TRBJ2-7; perhaps TRBD1 as D (5 bases). The TCR comes from a woman younger than 30 in good health. Sequencing was carried out using CD4+ T cells sorted from blood. This CDR3 reads CASSRRGQTEQYV. The CDR3 nucleotides read TGTGCCAGCAGCCGCCGTGGACAAACCGAGCAGTACGTC.